The 5 T cell receptor beta chains below come from one sample, sequenced in a study of blood T cell repertoires in COVID-19. Clones were sequenced by immunoSEQ multiplex PCR, and TCRdb holds only the in-frame ones, with some missing. The table has about 200,000 clones, around 90% seen once. The sequencing sample was made of peripheral blood. These receptors were obtained from a man in his forties or fifties with acute or convalescent COVID-19.

The gene calls are TRBV3-1 (or the pseudogene TRBV3-2) and TRBJ1-2; TRBD1 might be the D (5 bases). Germline V lookup: CDR1 LGHDT, CDR2 YNNKEL (reference sequence). This CDR3 spans 14 amino acids. V lost 4 bases and J lost 4, with 13 bases in between. This chain's CDR3 is CASSPSQGPYGYTF. Written as DNA, the CDR3 is TGTGCCAGCAGCCCCTCGCAGGGCCCCTATGGCTACACCTTC.

This clone was found once. V is TRBV6-4 and J is TRBJ1-2, with 8 positions matching TRBD1. The CDR3 totals 15 residues. CDR1 is MRHNA and CDR2 is SNTAGT in the germline V gene. V lost 3 bases, J lost 8 bases, and 11 bases stayed unmatched. The CDR3 nucleotides read TGTGCCAGCAGTGAGCACTCTCAGGGGGCAGGGGGCTACACCTTC. It is translated as CASSEHSQGAGGYTF.

CDR3 nucleotide sequence: TGTGCCAGCTCACCACCCCCGACTAGCGGGAGGTATCAAGAGACCCAGTACTTC. Its protein product is CASSPPPTSGRYQETQYF. V usage is TRBV18 and J usage is TRBJ2-5; 13 bases agree with TRBD2. Looked up from germline, CDR1 is KGHSH and CDR2 is LQKENI. CDR3 length: 18 residues. Germline trimming cut 0 bases from V and 2 bases from J; bases unmatched to any gene: 6.

V and J are TRBV5-6 and TRBJ2-7, with a weak D call TRBD2 (6 bases). The CDR3 loop spans 12 amino acids. In germline, CDR1 is SGHDT, CDR2 YYEEEE. V lost 5 bases to trimming and J lost 7 bases, with 13 bases between them. CDR3 nucleotide sequence: TGTGCCAGCAGTCTGATCCGGGGGGAGCAGTACGTC. Its protein product is CASSLIRGEQYV.

The genes are TRBV7-9 and TRBJ1-2; D is ambiguous. CDR1 SEHNR and CDR2 FQNEAQ come from the germline V gene (reference sequence). V shed 5 bases and J shed 4 bases, with 11 bases lying between them. The CDR3 runs to 13 residues. CDR3: CASSVRTAYGYTF. For the CDR3, the DNA is TGTGCCAGCAGCGTACGTACAGCCTATGGCTACACCTTC.